This passage covers 16 T cell receptor beta chains from one sample sequenced in a study of CD8 T cells in ankylosing spondylitis. From the 5' RACE reads, TCRdb called clonotypes with MiXCR, one entry per CDR3 protein. The sample lists around 30,000 distinct CDR3 sequences, about 7.8% occurring once. Input material: blood, either unsorted or a sorted T cell fraction (not recorded which). The receptors here all came from a male donor with ankylosing spondylitis or in good health (not recorded which).

This clonotype showed up many times. A read error may produce the germline difference seen at one junction end. The V gene is TRBV12-3 or TRBV12-4, the J gene TRBJ2-6, with 10 bases identical to TRBD2. The CDR3 spans 16 residues. Here the CDR3 reads CASSVAGGLGANVLTF. The CDR3 DNA is TGTGCCAGCAGTGTAGCGGGGGGTCTCGGGGCCAACGTCCTGACTTTC.

In its sample, this clonotype was seen many times. This chain links TRBV24-1 with TRBJ2-1, with 10 positions matching TRBD1. The CDR3 has 15 residues. The junction had 8 bases not matched to a gene; V was cut back by 4 bases and J by 9 bases. Germline V gene data show CDR1 as KGHDR and CDR2 as SFDVKD. The DNA of the CDR3 is TGTGCCACCAGTGACACCGGGACAGGGGATGGTGAGCAGTTCTTC. Its translation: CATSDTGTGDGEQFF.

This clonotype was seen only a few times. CDR3 loop: CSASTSIGAQFF. For the CDR3, the DNA is TGCAGTGCTAGCACTAGTATAGGGGCGCAGTTCTTC. The rearrangement links TRBV20-1 to TRBJ2-1; D assignment may be TRBD1 or TRBD2 (5 bases each). Looked up from germline, CDR1 is DFQATT and CDR2 is SNEGSKA (reference sequence). With 3 bases removed from V and 12 bases from J, the gap between germline ends came to 15 bases. The CDR3 runs to 12 residues.

The V gene is TRBV27, the J gene TRBJ2-1; 7 positions agree with TRBD2. The CDR3 totals 16 residues. Per germline, CDR1 MNHEY and CDR2 SMNVEV (reference sequence). With 2 bases clipped from V and 5 bases from J, the junction kept 9 bases outside the gene matches. CDR3 in DNA: TGTGCCAGCAGTTTAAGAGCGGGATTGGGGGACAATGAGCAGTTCTTC. Residues: CASSLRAGLGDNEQFF.

The chain links TRBV7-2 to TRBJ2-7; D unresolved. V dropped 0 bases and J dropped 11 bases, with 14 bases sitting between them. Germline loops: CDR1 SGHTA, CDR2 FQGNSA. CDR3 size: 13 residues. The CDR3 region is CASSLAPARKEYF. CDR3 nucleotide sequence: TGTGCCAGCAGCTTAGCGCCGGCCCGGAAGGAGTACTTC. The variable domain in full, with the rest retrieved from reference TRBV7-2 and TRBJ2-7, is GAGVSQSPSNKVTEKGKDVELRCDPISGHTALYWYRQSLGQGLEFLIYFQGNSAPDKSGLPSDRFSAERTGGSVSTLTIQRTQQEDSAVYLCASSLAPARKEYFGPGTRLTVT.

The chain uses TRBV2 and TRBJ1-2; 8 bases align to TRBD1. In germline, CDR1 is SNHLY, CDR2 FYNNEI. The CDR3 runs to 14 residues. V shed 6 bases and J 5 bases; nucleotides not matched to a gene: 8. DNA for the CDR3: TGTGCCAGCAGCTCCGGACAGGGAGGGTATGGCTACACCTTC. Its protein product is CASSSGQGGYGYTF.

This clonotype was detected ten times or more. The chain links TRBV5-1 to TRBJ2-1, with 8 bases matching TRBD2. The V and J ends lost 0 bases and 9 bases, in that order; junction bases with no gene match: 5. Per the germline V gene, CDR1 is SGHRS and CDR2 is YFSETQ. The CDR3 length is 14 residues. CDR3 loop: CASSLGVAGIEQFF. The CDR3, as DNA: TGCGCCAGCAGCTTGGGGGTAGCGGGAATTGAGCAGTTCTTC. Drawing the rest from reference TRBV5-1 and TRBJ2-1, the complete variable domain is KAGVTQTPRYLIKTRGQQVTLSCSPISGHRSVSWYQQTPGQGLQFLFEYFSETQRNKGNFPGRFSGRQFSNSRSEMNVSTLELGDSALYLCASSLGVAGIEQFFGPGTRLTVL.

The table lists this clonotype with many counts. The rearrangement joins TRBV25-1 to TRBJ2-1, with TRBD2 matching 8 bases. The CDR3 loop spans 16 amino acids. Germline-derived CDR1 and CDR2 are MGHDK and SYGVNS. V shed 1 base, J shed 6 bases, and the junction held 8 bases outside the gene matches. In nucleotides, the CDR3 is TGTGCCAGCAGTGAATTTGGACTAGCAACTGGCAATGAGCAGTTCTTC. The encoded protein is CASSEFGLATGNEQFF.

This clonotype was seen ten or more times. The V and J genes are TRBV28 and TRBJ1-1, with D perhaps TRBD1 (6 bases). The CDR3 consists of 14 residues. V lost 5 bases to trimming and J lost 6 bases, with 16 bases between them. Germline CDR1 and CDR2: MDHEN and SYDVKM. The CDR3 sequence: CASSHYYRAPEAFF. In nucleotides, the CDR3 is TGTGCCAGCAGTCATTATTACAGGGCGCCTGAAGCTTTCTTT.

Points on this clonotype: Sequence at one end of the junction differs from germline and may be a read error. The rearrangement joins TRBV11-2 to TRBJ1-2; D is unclear. From germline, CDR1 is SGHAT and CDR2 FQNNGV. The CDR3 covers 14 residues. CDR3 nucleotides: TGTACCAGCAGCTCTGGCGGGGAGGGAAGCGGCTACACCTTC. It encodes CTSSSGGEGSGYTF.

This clonotype has ten or more counts. V usage is TRBV29-1 and J usage is TRBJ1-4; 8 bases match TRBD1. The CDR3 runs 13 residues. From germline, CDR1 is SQVTM and CDR2 ANQGSEA. The V and J ends lost 1 base and 5 bases, in that order; junction bases with no gene match: 0. The CDR3 protein is CSVEGTGNEKLFF. The CDR3 nucleotides read TGCAGCGTTGAAGGGACAGGGAATGAAAAACTGTTTTTT.

This clonotype was detected many times. The rearrangement links TRBV5-6 to TRBJ2-5, with no clear D. Germline V gives CDR1 SGHDT, CDR2 YYEEEE. V was shortened by 4 bases and J by 3 bases, with 13 bases between the two germline ends. The CDR3 sequence is 14 residues long. The CDR3 region is CASSDHRSEETQYF. In DNA form, the CDR3 reads TGTGCCAGCAGCGACCATAGGTCTGAAGAGACCCAGTACTTC.

This clonotype appeared many times. This chain uses TRBV20-1 with TRBJ2-7; 12 bases are shared with TRBD2. Germline lookup yields CDR1 DFQATT and CDR2 SNEGSKA (reference sequence). The CDR3 contains 14 residues. The V gene end was trimmed by 6 bases and the J gene end by 4 bases; junction bases not matched to a gene: 7. CDR3 in amino acids: CSAIWTSGTYEQYF. In DNA form, the CDR3 reads TGCAGTGCCATTTGGACTAGCGGGACTTACGAGCAGTACTTC.

The chain employs TRBV7-2 and TRBJ2-7; TRBD2 aligns across 8 bases. The CDR3 has 12 amino acids. Per the germline V gene, CDR1 is SGHTA and CDR2 is FQGNSA. With V trimmed by 3 bases and J by 10 bases, 5 bases remained unmatched. In DNA, the CDR3 is TGTGCCAGCAGCTTTGGGCTAGCGGGCCAGTACTTC. It is translated as CASSFGLAGQYF.

The sample holds many counts of this clonotype. The genes are TRBV5-1 and TRBJ2-7, with a tentative D call TRBD1 (5 bases). This CDR3 region has 13 residues. Trimming removed 3 bases at V and 3 bases at J, with 10 bases between. Germline V gene lookup returns CDR1 SGHRS and CDR2 YFSETQ. CDR3 DNA sequence: TGCGCCAGCAGCTGGACACGAAACTACGAGCAGTACTTC. Protein: CASSWTRNYEQYF.

The table lists this clonotype with many counts. This chain joins TRBV6-5 and TRBJ2-7, with D uncertain. Germline V gives CDR1 MNHEY, CDR2 SVGAGI. The CDR3 runs to 14 residues. The germline V and J ends were trimmed by 2 bases and 4 bases, with 12 bases remaining between them. CDR3 sequence (DNA): TGTGCCAGCAGTTACGGGCAGAAGGGATACGAGCAGTACTTC. It is translated as CASSYGQKGYEQYF.